This TCR beta chain was sequenced in a study of T cells in Graves' hyperthyroidism and ophthalmopathy. Overall study context: The authors collected peripheral blood at initial diagnosis, before any treatment.

TCR beta CDR3 regions were amplified from RNA transcripts. HTBI primers were employed in a first-round RT-PCR of the TCR CDR3. TCRdb ran MiXCR on the multiplex PCR reads and lists one entry per CDR3 protein. The data hold 500,000 to 700,000 distinct CDR3 sequences, with around 15% observed a single time. This clonotype was counted between two and nine times. Its matching antigen is unknown. Study-wide results and limits: Researchers found most expanded thyroid clonotypes above 0.001 in blood as well.

The junction had 8 bases not matched to a gene; V was cut back by 4 bases and J by 2 bases. The CDR3 contains 16 residues. Germline assignment: CDR1 MNHEY and CDR2 SVGAGI. Those patients with uncontrolled infection, other autoimmune disease, pregnancy or lactation were excluded. PBMCs stemmed from over 7.5 ml fresh peripheral blood. The chain employs TRBV6-5 and TRBJ1-3, with 7 bases lining up with TRBD1. The origin of this receptor is a woman under 30 with Graves' hyperthyroidism. The sample was blood. The CDR3 DNA follows: TGTGCCAGCAGTTGGAGACAGGGTGCAACTGGAAACACCATATATTTT. It yields the protein CASSWRQGATGNTIYF.